These 27 T cell receptor beta chains were all obtained from the same sample, sequenced in a study of naive and memory T cell subsets. An equimolar mix of two oligonucleotides served as the beta constant-region primer for TRBC1 and TRBC2. The ligated cDNA underwent four PCR rounds using SP2 and nested alpha and beta constant-region primers. TCRdb re-called the UMI-ligation and nested PCR reads through MiXCR, storing one row per CDR3 protein. The table includes tens of thousands of distinct CDR3 sequences, around 8.8% detected once. Specimen: central memory CD8+ T cells from blood. The source of these receptors is a human donor in good health.

This clonotype was counted at least ten times. This rearrangement joins TRBV6-1 to TRBJ1-5; D might be TRBD1 (5 bases). This CDR3 has 14 residues. Looked up from germline, CDR1 is MNHNS and CDR2 is SASEGT. The ends were cut back, 5 bases at V and 5 bases at J, with 13 bases in the middle. CDR3 in amino acids: CASSRDSDYQPQHF. The CDR3 DNA reads as TGTGCCAGCAGTCGAGACAGTGACTATCAGCCCCAGCATTTT.

The genes are TRBV6-5 and TRBJ2-1; D call uncertain. V was clipped by 4 bases and J by 6 bases, with 16 bases between them. CDR3 length: 15 residues. Germline-derived CDR1 and CDR2 are MNHEY and SVGAGI. In nucleotides, the CDR3 is TGTGCCAGCAGTTCCGTCGCATCTAACATCAATGAGCAGTTCTTC. This translates into CASSSVASNINEQFF.

This chain connects TRBV27 to TRBJ2-7, with 8 bases matching TRBD2. V lost 6 bases to trimming and J lost 5 bases; unmatched junction nucleotides: 9. The germline CDR1 and CDR2 sequences are MNHEY and SMNVEV (reference sequence). The CDR3 is 14 residues long. The CDR3 sequence is CASRPGGGLNEQYF. In nucleotides, the CDR3 is TGTGCCAGCAGGCCCGGGGGGGGGCTGAACGAGCAGTACTTC.

This clonotype was seen more than once but under ten times. V usage is TRBV28 and J usage is TRBJ2-3; 7 bases line up with TRBD1. The J segment lost 2 bases and the V segment lost 3 bases, leaving 11 bases of the junction unmatched. CDR1 is MDHEN, CDR2 SYDVKM, per germline. This CDR3 comprises 17 residues. Here the CDR3 reads CASSFLFHGTDTDTQYF. The CDR3 DNA sequence: TGTGCCAGCAGTTTCCTTTTTCACGGGACAGACACAGATACGCAGTATTTT.

This clonotype appeared many times. V and J are TRBV7-9 and TRBJ2-3; 9 bases are shared with TRBD1. Looked up from germline, CDR1 is SEHNR and CDR2 is FQNEAQ (reference sequence). J lost 2 bases, V lost 5 bases, and 8 bases had no gene match. The CDR3 totals 16 residues. The CDR3 sequence is CASSTTGGSSTDTQYF. The CDR3 DNA follows: TGTGCCAGCAGCACTACAGGGGGCTCCTCCACAGATACGCAGTATTTT.

This clonotype has just a few counts. An end of the junction does not agree with germline; a read error may underlie this. V usage is TRBV7-7 and J usage is TRBJ2-2; 8 bases line up with TRBD2. Germline-derived CDR1 and CDR2 are SSHAT and FNYEAQ (reference sequence). This CDR3 has 16 residues. CDR3 residues: CASSPGGVPETGELFF. For the CDR3, the DNA is TGTGCTAGCAGCCCCGGGGGGGTACCTGAGACCGGGGAGCTGTTTTTT. The whole variable domain, remainder taken from reference TRBV7-7 and TRBJ2-2, is GAGVSQSPRYKVTKRGQDVTLRCDPISSHATLYWYQQALGQGPEFLTYFNYEAQPDKSGLPSDRFSAERPEGSISTLTIQRTEQRDSAMYRCASSPGGVPETGELFFGEGSRLTVL.

This clonotype appeared many times. The chain joins TRBV7-6 to TRBJ1-1, with D tentatively TRBD1 (6 bases). Germline CDR1 and CDR2: SGHVS and FNYEAQ. V lost 5 bases to trimming and J lost 4 bases, with 14 bases between them. The CDR3 contains 14 residues. The DNA for the CDR3 is TGTGCCAGCAGCCCAGCAGGGGAGGCCACTGAAGCTTTCTTT. It encodes CASSPAGEATEAFF.

J is TRBJ2-7 and V is TRBV28; 9 bases fit TRBD1. With V trimmed by 5 bases and J by 6 bases, 11 bases remained unmatched. Germline V gene data show CDR1 as MDHEN and CDR2 as SYDVKM. The CDR3 has 15 residues. The CDR3 loop reads CASSLTVGQGFEQYF. The DNA of the CDR3 is TGTGCCAGCAGTCTTACTGTGGGACAGGGTTTCGAGCAGTACTTC.

This clonotype was seen a handful of times. This chain joins TRBV7-9 and TRBJ1-2; tentatively, D is TRBD1 (6 bases). There are 13 residues in the CDR3. The V end was cut by 1 base, the J end by 6 bases, with 9 bases between. Germline V CDR1 and CDR2: SEHNR, FQNEAQ (reference sequence). CDR3 loop: CASSLGGGHGYTF. CDR3 nucleotides: TGTGCCAGCAGCTTAGGAGGGGGTCATGGCTACACCTTC.

This clonotype is termed large. This chain links TRBV6-4 with TRBJ2-3; 13 bases align to TRBD2. The germline V gene encodes CDR1 MRHNA and CDR2 SNTAGT. The CDR3 extends over 18 amino acids. The trim removed 4 bases at V and 4 bases at J, leaving 11 bases unmatched. Written as DNA, the CDR3 is TGTGCCAGCAGTGCCGAAGATACCGGACTAGCGGGAGCAGATACGCAGTATTTT. Amino acid sequence: CASSAEDTGLAGADTQYF.

The gene calls are TRBV6-1 and TRBJ1-4, with a possible D match to TRBD1 (5 bases). CDR3 size: 15 residues. The germline gives CDR1 MNHNS, CDR2 SASEGT. The V end was cut by 4 bases, the J end by 5 bases, with 14 bases between. The CDR3 DNA sequence: TGTGCCAGCAGTGTCGGGGACGGGACGAATGAAAAACTGTTTTTT. Amino acid sequence: CASSVGDGTNEKLFF.

The chain links TRBV29-1 to TRBJ1-1; D is unresolved. Germline loops: CDR1 SQVTM, CDR2 ANQGSEA. CDR3 length: 14 amino acids. V lost 4 bases and J lost 1, with 13 bases in between. The CDR3 region is CSVVQYGANTEAFF. CDR3 nucleotides: TGCAGCGTTGTCCAGTATGGAGCGAACACTGAAGCTTTCTTT.

Within the sample, this clonotype is large. V and J are TRBV29-1 and TRBJ1-1; no firm D call. Between the trimmed V and J ends, which lost 3 bases and 7 bases, there was a span of 9 bases. The CDR3 is 11 amino acids. Germline CDR1 is SQVTM and CDR2 is ANQGSEA. CDR3 DNA sequence: TGCAGCGTTGAGCGGAACCGTGAAGCTTTCTTT. Translated, it gives CSVERNREAFF.

This clonotype was recorded many times. The chain links TRBV7-9 to TRBJ1-2; 8 bases agree with TRBD1. V dropped 4 bases and J dropped 3; count of bases not matched to a gene: 19. The CDR3 spans 19 residues. CDR1 and CDR2 (germline): SEHNR, FQNEAQ (reference sequence). The CDR3 reads CASSSLSFRGRDVHYGYTF. In nucleotides, the CDR3 is TGTGCCAGCAGCTCCTTATCGTTCAGGGGGCGCGATGTGCACTATGGCTACACCTTC.

The table lists this clonotype with a few counts. This sequence joins TRBV20-1 and TRBJ2-7, with TRBD1 matching over 12 bases. The trim removed 5 bases at V and 5 bases at J, leaving 13 bases unmatched. CDR1 is DFQATT and CDR2 is SNEGSKA in the germline V gene (reference sequence). The CDR3 covers 16 residues. CDR3 DNA sequence: TGCAGTGCTGACCGACCGGGACAGGGGGCTCCCCACGAGCAGTACTTC. This sequence encodes CSADRPGQGAPHEQYF.

The chain couples TRBV10-1 to TRBJ2-2, with TRBD2 as a possible D gene (6 bases). The CDR3 length is 12 residues. V was shortened by 8 bases and J by 7 bases, with 11 bases between the two germline ends. Germline V gene lookup returns CDR1 WNHNN and CDR2 SYGVQD (reference sequence). The CDR3 DNA sequence: TGCGCCAGCCCTCTGACTAGCGGGGAGCTGTTTTTT. This gives the protein CASPLTSGELFF.

In this sample, this clonotype turned up a few times. Written as DNA, the CDR3 is TGTGCCAGCAGCTTAGCCCAGGGCATGAACACTGAAGCTTTCTTT. It specifies CASSLAQGMNTEAFF. The J gene is TRBJ1-1, the V gene TRBV7-9; weak D call: TRBD1 (5 bases). Trimming took 0 bases from V and 0 from J, leaving 8 bases between them. The length of the CDR3 is 15 residues. Germline V CDR1 and CDR2: SEHNR, FQNEAQ (reference sequence).

This clonotype is categorized as medium-sized (0.01 to 0.1%). The chain employs TRBV27 and TRBJ2-1; D is unclear. Germline V gene lookup returns CDR1 MNHEY and CDR2 SMNVEV (reference sequence). This CDR3 comprises 13 residues. V was clipped by 8 bases and J by 0 bases, with 8 bases between them. The CDR3 DNA follows: TGTGCCAGCTCACTGAGCTCCTACAATGAGCAGTTCTTC. Protein product: CASSLSSYNEQFF.

V gene TRBV27 combines with J gene TRBJ2-7, with 8 bases that match TRBD2. CDR1 MNHEY and CDR2 SMNVEV come from the germline V gene (reference sequence). V was clipped by 2 bases and J by 6 bases; unmatched bases: 6. This CDR3 is built from 14 residues. CDR3 nucleotides: TGTGCCAGCAGTTTAGGCGGGAGGAGGGGCGAGCAGTACTTC. Translation: CASSLGGRRGEQYF.

This clonotype showed up many times. The V call is TRBV18, the J call TRBJ2-6; no clear D. The CDR3 has 18 amino acids. Germline CDR1 is KGHSH and CDR2 is LQKENI. Deletions cut 3 bases from V and 0 bases from J, with 15 bases between. The CDR3 DNA sequence: TGTGCCAGCTCACCCGACCTAGGCTCTTTCTCTGGGGCCAACGTCCTGACTTTC. As protein: CASSPDLGSFSGANVLTF.

This clonotype was detected only a few times. This chain joins TRBV27 and TRBJ2-3, with TRBD1 as a possible D gene (5 bases). The V gene lost 7 bases and the J gene lost 11 bases, with 22 bases spanning the gap. This CDR3 has 14 amino acids. CDR1 MNHEY and CDR2 SMNVEV come from the germline V gene (reference sequence). CDR3 amino acids: CASTPLIPGSKQYF. The CDR3 nucleotides are TGTGCCAGCACACCCCTGATTCCAGGGTCTAAGCAGTATTTT.

The sample holds a few counts of this clonotype. The V gene is TRBV5-1, the J gene TRBJ2-7, with 7 bases identical to TRBD2. The junction had 12 bases not matched to a gene; V was cut back by 3 bases and J by 6 bases. The CDR3 spans 15 residues. The germline gives CDR1 SGHRS, CDR2 YFSETQ. The CDR3 sequence: CASSSWGGSGSEQYF. The CDR3 nucleotides read TGCGCCAGCAGCTCGTGGGGGGGGTCTGGATCCGAGCAGTACTTC.

The J gene is TRBJ1-2, the V gene TRBV27, with unresolved D. The V gene lost 2 bases and the J gene lost 2 bases, with 6 bases spanning the gap. The germline V gene encodes CDR1 MNHEY and CDR2 SMNVEV (reference sequence). The CDR3 contains 13 residues. CDR3 in amino acids: CASSLAENYGYTF. For the CDR3, the DNA is TGTGCCAGCAGTTTAGCAGAGAACTATGGCTACACCTTC.

The chain couples TRBV20-1 to TRBJ2-1; a weak D match, TRBD1 (5 bases). V was shortened by 6 bases and J by 1 base, with 13 bases between the two germline ends. CDR1 and CDR2 from the germline V gene are DFQATT and SNEGSKA (reference sequence). The CDR3 has 14 amino acids. CDR3 in amino acids: CSALTGSSYNEQFF. In DNA form, the CDR3 reads TGCAGTGCCCTCACAGGATCGTCCTACAATGAGCAGTTCTTC.

In this sample, this clonotype turned up many times. The chain carries TRBV29-1 and TRBJ2-3; D call uncertain. The CDR3 covers 12 residues. Germline-derived CDR1 and CDR2 are SQVTM and ANQGSEA. V dropped 6 bases and J dropped 2 bases, with 9 bases sitting between them. The CDR3 sequence: CSVSRITDTQYF. CDR3 coding DNA: TGCAGCGTGTCTAGAATCACAGATACGCAGTATTTT.

This chain joins TRBV14 and TRBJ2-7, with 10 nucleotides matching TRBD2. The V and J ends lost 1 base and 5 bases, in that order; junction bases with no gene match: 5. The CDR3 has 15 amino acids. The V gene's germline CDR1 is SGHDN and CDR2 FVKESK. The CDR3 DNA follows: TGTGCCAGCAGCCAAGGGCCCGGGACTAGCGACGAGCAGTACTTC. It codes for CASSQGPGTSDEQYF.

Ten or more counts support this clonotype. The chain employs TRBV6-1 and TRBJ2-5; TRBD2 aligns across 10 bases. With 5 bases clipped from V and 2 bases from J, the junction kept 2 bases outside the gene matches. This CDR3 comprises 14 residues. Germline loops: CDR1 MNHNS, CDR2 SASEGT. CDR3: CASSRAGGQETQYF. CDR3 DNA: TGTGCCAGCAGTAGAGCGGGAGGGCAAGAGACCCAGTACTTC.